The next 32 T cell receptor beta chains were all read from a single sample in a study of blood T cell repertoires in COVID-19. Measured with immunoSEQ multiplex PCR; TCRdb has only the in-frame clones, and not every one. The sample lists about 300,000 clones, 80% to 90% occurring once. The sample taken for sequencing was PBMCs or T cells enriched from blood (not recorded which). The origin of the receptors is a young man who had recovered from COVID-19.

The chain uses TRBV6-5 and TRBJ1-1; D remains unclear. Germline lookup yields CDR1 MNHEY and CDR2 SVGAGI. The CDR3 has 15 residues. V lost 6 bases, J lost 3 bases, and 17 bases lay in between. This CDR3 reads CASSQTSLPDTEAFF. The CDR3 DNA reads TGTGCCAGCAGCCAAACTTCATTACCGGACACTGAAGCTTTCTTT.

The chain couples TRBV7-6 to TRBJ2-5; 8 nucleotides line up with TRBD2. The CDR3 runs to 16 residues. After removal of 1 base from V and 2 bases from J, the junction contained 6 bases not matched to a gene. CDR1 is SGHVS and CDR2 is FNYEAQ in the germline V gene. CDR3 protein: CASSLDSGVQQETQYF. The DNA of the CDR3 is TGTGCCAGCAGCTTAGATAGCGGGGTTCAACAAGAGACCCAGTACTTC. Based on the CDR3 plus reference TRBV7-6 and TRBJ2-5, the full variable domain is GAGVSQSPRYKVTKRGQDVALRCDPISGHVSLYWYRQALGQGPEFLTYFNYEAQQDKSGLPNDRFSAERPEGSISTLTIQRTEQRDSAMYRCASSLDSGVQQETQYFGPGTRLLVL.

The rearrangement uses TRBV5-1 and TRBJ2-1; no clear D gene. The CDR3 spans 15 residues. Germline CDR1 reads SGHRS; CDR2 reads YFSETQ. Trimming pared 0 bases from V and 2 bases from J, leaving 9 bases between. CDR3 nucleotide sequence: TGCGCCAGCAGCTTGGATAATCCCCCCTACAATGAGCAGTTCTTC. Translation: CASSLDNPPYNEQFF.

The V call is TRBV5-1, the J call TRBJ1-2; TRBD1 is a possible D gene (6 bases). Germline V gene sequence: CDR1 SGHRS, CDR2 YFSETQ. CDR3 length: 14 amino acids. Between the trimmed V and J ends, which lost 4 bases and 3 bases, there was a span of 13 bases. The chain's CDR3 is CASSRGPGDYGYTF. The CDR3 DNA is TGCGCCAGCAGCCGTGGACCAGGGGACTATGGCTACACCTTC.

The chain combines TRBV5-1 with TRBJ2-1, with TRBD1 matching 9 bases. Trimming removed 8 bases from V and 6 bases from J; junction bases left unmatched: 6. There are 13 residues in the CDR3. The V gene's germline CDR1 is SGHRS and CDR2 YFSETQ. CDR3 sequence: CASRDRAINEQFF. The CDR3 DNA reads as TGCGCCAGTCGGGACAGGGCTATCAATGAGCAGTTCTTC.

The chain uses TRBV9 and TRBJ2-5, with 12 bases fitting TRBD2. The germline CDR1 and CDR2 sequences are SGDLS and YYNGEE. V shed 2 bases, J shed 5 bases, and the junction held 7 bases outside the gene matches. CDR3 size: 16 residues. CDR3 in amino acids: CASSVSSGGARETQYF. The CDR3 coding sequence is TGTGCCAGCAGCGTGTCTAGCGGGGGGGCCCGGGAGACCCAGTACTTC.

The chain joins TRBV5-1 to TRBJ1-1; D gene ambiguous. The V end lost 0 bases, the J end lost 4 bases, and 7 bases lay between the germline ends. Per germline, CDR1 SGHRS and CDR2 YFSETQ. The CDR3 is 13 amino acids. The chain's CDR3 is CASSLEYGTEAFF. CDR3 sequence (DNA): TGCGCCAGCAGCTTGGAATACGGCACTGAAGCTTTCTTT.

The CDR3 reads CASRQLRTGERTEAFF. As DNA, the CDR3 is TGTGCCAGCAGGCAACTACGGACAGGAGAACGTACTGAAGCTTTCTTT. This chain connects TRBV2 to TRBJ1-1; 7 nucleotides match TRBD1. The trim removed 6 bases at V and 5 bases at J, leaving 15 bases unmatched. CDR1 SNHLY and CDR2 FYNNEI come from the germline V gene. The length of the CDR3 is 16 residues.

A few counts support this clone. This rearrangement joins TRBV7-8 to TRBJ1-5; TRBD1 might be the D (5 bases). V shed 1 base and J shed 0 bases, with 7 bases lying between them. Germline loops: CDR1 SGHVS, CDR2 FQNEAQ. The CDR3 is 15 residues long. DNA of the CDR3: TGTGCCAGCAGCTTAGGACAGTATAGCAATCAGCCCCAGCATTTT. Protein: CASSLGQYSNQPQHF.

The chain's CDR3 is CASSRGTGYTEAFF. The DNA of the CDR3 is TGCGCCAGCAGCCGGGGGACAGGGTACACTGAAGCTTTCTTT. The V gene is TRBV4-1, the J gene TRBJ1-1, with TRBD1 matching 9 bases. The germline CDR1 and CDR2 sequences are MGHRA and YSYEKL. The CDR3 totals 14 residues. V lost 4 bases to trimming and J lost 3 bases; unmatched junction nucleotides: 3.

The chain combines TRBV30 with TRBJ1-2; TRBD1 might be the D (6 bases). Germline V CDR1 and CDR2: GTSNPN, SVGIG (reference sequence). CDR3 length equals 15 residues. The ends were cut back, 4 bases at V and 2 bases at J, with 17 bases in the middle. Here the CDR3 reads CAWTSPGTGNYGYTF. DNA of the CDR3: TGTGCCTGGACCTCCCCGGGAACAGGGAACTATGGCTACACCTTC.

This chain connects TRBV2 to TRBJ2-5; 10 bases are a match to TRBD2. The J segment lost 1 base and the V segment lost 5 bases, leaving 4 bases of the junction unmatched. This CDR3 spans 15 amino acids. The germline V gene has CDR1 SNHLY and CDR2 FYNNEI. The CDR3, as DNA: TGTGCCAGCAGTTACCAGCGGGGGGGCCAAGAGACCCAGTACTTC. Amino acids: CASSYQRGGQETQYF.

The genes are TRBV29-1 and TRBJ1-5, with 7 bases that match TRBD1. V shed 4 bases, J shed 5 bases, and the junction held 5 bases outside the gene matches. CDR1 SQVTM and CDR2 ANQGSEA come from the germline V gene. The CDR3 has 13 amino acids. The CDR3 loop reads CSVVDRVDQPQHF. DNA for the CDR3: TGCAGCGTTGTCGACAGGGTCGATCAGCCCCAGCATTTT.

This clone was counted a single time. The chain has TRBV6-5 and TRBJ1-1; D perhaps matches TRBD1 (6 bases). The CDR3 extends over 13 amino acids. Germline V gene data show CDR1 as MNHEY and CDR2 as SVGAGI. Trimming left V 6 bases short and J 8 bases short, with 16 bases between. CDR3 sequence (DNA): TGTGCCAGCAGGTTGACAGGTCGTCGGGAAGCTTTCTTT. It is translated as CASRLTGRREAFF.

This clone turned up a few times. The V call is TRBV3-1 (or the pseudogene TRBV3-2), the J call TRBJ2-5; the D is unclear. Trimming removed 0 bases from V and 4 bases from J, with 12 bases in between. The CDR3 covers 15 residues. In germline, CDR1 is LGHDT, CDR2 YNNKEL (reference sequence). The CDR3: CASSQEPLSRETQYF. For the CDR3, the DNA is TGTGCCAGCAGCCAAGAACCCCTGTCTAGAGAGACCCAGTACTTC.

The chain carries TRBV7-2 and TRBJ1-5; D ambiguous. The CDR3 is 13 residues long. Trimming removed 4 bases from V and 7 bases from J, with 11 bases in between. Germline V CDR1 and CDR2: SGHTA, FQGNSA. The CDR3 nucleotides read TGTGCCAGCAGCTACTTCGAGTCCCAGCCCCAGCATTTT. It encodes CASSYFESQPQHF.

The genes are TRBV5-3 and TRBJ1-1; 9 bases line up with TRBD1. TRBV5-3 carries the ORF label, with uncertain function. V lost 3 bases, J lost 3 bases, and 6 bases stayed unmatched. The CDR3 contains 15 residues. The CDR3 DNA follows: TGTGCCAGAAGCTCTGAACGGACAGGGGACACTGAAGCTTTCTTT. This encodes CARSSERTGDTEAFF.

CDR3 amino acids: CASSLSTEAFF. In nucleotides, the CDR3 is TGTGCCAGCAGCCTCAGCACTGAAGCTTTCTTT. This chain links TRBV3-1 (or the pseudogene TRBV3-2) with TRBJ1-1; D gene uncertain. V was pared by 4 bases and J by 4 bases, with 4 bases between. The germline V gene encodes CDR1 LGHDT and CDR2 YNNKEL (reference sequence). The CDR3 spans 11 residues.

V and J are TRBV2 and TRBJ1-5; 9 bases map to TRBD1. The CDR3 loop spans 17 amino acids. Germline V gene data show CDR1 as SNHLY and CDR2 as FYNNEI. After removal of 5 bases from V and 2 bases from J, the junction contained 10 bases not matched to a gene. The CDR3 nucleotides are TGTGCCAGCAGTCTAGGGACAGGGAGAATTGGCAATCAGCCCCAGCATTTT. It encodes CASSLGTGRIGNQPQHF. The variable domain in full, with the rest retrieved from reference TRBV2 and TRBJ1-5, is EPEVTQTPSHQVTQMGQEVILRCVPISNHLYFYWYRQILGQKVEFLVSFYNNEISEKSEIFDDQFSVERPDGSNFTLKIRSTKLEDSAMYFCASSLGTGRIGNQPQHFGDGTRLSIL.

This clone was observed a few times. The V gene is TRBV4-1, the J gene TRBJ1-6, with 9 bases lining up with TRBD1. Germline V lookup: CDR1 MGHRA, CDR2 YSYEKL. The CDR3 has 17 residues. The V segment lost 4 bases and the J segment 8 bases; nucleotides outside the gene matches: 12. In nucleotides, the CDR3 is TGCGCCAGCAGCCCCTCTGGTTTGGACAGGGGTTATTCACCCCTCCACTTT. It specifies CASSPSGLDRGYSPLHF.

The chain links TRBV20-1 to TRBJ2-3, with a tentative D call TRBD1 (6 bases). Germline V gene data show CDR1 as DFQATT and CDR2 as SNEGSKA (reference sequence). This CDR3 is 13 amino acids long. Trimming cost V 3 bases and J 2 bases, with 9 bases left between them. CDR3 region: CSASGQYTDTQYF. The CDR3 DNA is TGCAGTGCTAGTGGACAGTACACAGATACGCAGTATTTT.

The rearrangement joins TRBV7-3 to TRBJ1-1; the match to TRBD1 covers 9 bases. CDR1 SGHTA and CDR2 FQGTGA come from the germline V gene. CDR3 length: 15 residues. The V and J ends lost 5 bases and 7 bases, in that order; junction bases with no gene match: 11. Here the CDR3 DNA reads TGTGCCAGCAGCCCCCAGACAGGGGGAGGAGGTGAAGCTTTCTTT. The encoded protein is CASSPQTGGGGEAFF.

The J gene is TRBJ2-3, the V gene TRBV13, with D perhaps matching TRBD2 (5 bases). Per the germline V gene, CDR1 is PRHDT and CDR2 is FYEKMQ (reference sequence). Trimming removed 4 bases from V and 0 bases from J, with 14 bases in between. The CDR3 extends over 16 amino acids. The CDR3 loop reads CASSSGLGISTDTQYF. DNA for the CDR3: TGTGCCAGCAGCTCCGGACTGGGGATTAGCACAGATACGCAGTATTTT.

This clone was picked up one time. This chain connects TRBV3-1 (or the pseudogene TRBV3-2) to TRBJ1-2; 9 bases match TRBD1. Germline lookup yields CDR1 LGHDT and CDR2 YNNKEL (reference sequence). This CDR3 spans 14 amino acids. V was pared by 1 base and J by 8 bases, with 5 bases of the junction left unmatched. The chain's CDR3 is CASSQAGTGSGYTF. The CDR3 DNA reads TGTGCCAGCAGCCAAGCGGGGACAGGGTCGGGCTACACCTTC.

The DNA for the CDR3 is TGTGCCAGCAGCCGAGCCGGCAGGGGGAACACTGAAGCTTTCTTT. Its translation is CASSRAGRGNTEAFF. This chain joins TRBV5-4 and TRBJ1-1; weak D call: TRBD1 (6 bases). The CDR3 consists of 15 residues. Trimming removed 4 bases at V and 1 base at J, with 14 bases between. Germline assignment: CDR1 SGHNT and CDR2 YYREEE (reference sequence).

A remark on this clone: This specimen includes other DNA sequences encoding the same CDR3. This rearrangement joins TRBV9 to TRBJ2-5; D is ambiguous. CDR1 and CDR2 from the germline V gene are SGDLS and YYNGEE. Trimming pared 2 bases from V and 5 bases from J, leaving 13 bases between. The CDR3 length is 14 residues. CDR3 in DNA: TGTGCCAGCAGCGTGGGCCCCCTTTCCGAGACCCAGTACTTC. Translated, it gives CASSVGPLSETQYF.

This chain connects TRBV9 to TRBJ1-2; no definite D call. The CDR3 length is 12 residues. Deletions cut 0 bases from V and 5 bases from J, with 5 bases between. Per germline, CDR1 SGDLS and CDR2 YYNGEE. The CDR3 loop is CASSVDGYGYTF. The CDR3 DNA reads TGTGCCAGCAGCGTAGACGGGTATGGCTACACCTTC.

The CDR3 protein is CASSGRQGWDTEAFF. CDR3 sequence (DNA): TGTGCCAGCAGTGGCCGACAGGGATGGGACACTGAAGCTTTCTTT. The V and J genes are TRBV6-2 or TRBV6-3 and TRBJ1-1; 7 positions agree with TRBD1. V lost 5 bases and J lost 3; bases outside the gene matches: 9. The germline CDR1 and CDR2 sequences are MNHEY and SVGEGT. The CDR3 consists of 15 residues.

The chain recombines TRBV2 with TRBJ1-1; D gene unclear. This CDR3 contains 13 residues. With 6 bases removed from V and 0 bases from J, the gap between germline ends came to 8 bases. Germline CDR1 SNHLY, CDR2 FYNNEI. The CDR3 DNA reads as TGTGCCAGCAGCAAGGCGGTGAACACTGAAGCTTTCTTT. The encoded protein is CASSKAVNTEAFF. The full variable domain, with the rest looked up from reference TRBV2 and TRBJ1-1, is EPEVTQTPSHQVTQMGQEVILRCVPISNHLYFYWYRQILGQKVEFLVSFYNNEISEKSEIFDDQFSVERPDGSNFTLKIRSTKLEDSAMYFCASSKAVNTEAFFGQGTRLTVV.

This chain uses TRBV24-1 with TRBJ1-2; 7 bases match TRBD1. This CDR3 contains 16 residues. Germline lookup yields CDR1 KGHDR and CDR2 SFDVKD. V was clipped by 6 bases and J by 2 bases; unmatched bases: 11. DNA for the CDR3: TGTGCCACCAGTCGGATAAGACAGGGTCCGAACTATGGCTACACCTTC. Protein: CATSRIRQGPNYGYTF.

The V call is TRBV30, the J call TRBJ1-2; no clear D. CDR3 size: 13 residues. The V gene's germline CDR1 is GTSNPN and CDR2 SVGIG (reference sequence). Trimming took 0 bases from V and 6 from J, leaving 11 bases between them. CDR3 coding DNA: TGTGCCTGGAGTGTACGTAATACTCATGGCTACACCTTC. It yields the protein CAWSVRNTHGYTF.

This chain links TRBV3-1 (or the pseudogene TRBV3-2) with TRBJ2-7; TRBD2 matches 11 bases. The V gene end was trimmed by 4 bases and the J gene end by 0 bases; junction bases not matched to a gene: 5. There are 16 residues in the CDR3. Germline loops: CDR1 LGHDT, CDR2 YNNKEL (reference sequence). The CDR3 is CASSRQTSGNSYEQYF. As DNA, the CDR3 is TGTGCCAGCAGCCGGCAGACTAGCGGGAACTCCTACGAGCAGTACTTC.